Listed below are T cell receptor beta chains from one sample, sequenced in a study of cytomegalovirus exposure and HLA in healthy donors. Assay: immunoSEQ multiplex PCR; the TCRdb copy retains only in-frame clones and omits some. The sample has about 110,000 clones; around 62% are singletons. The specimen was PBMCs. The receptors derive from a young man in good health and CMV-seropositive. The CDR3 runs from the conserved cysteine through the conserved F or W. The D gene is left open where the match is weak.

v_gene,d_gene,CDR3aa
TRBV14,.,CASSQDDSYGYTF
TRBV10-3,TRBD2,CAIRLSGGAGEQYF
TRBV6-5,TRBD1,CASSYSFGTGDEKLFF
TRBV18,.,CASSPRRGQSYEQYF
TRBV2,TRBD1,CASRSGQGETQYF
TRBV4-1,TRBD2,CASSPTLAGGANTQYF
TRBV5-1,TRBD1,CASSPGQGNEQYF
TRBV11-2,.,CASSHLRGAWNEQFF
TRBV7-2,TRBD2,CASSLSGLGIHEQFF
TRBV7-6,.,CASSPQGIGDEQFF
TRBV5-4,TRBD1,CASSLRGQGLIGELFF
TRBV9,TRBD1,CASSTYDREEWKVYGYTF
TRBV4-2,TRBD2,CASSQSRLADRDTQYF
TRBV6-1,TRBD1,CATDRGDSPLHF
TRBV27,.,CASTPRGGQGENTQYF
TRBV7-2,.,CASSSGAGRSETQYF